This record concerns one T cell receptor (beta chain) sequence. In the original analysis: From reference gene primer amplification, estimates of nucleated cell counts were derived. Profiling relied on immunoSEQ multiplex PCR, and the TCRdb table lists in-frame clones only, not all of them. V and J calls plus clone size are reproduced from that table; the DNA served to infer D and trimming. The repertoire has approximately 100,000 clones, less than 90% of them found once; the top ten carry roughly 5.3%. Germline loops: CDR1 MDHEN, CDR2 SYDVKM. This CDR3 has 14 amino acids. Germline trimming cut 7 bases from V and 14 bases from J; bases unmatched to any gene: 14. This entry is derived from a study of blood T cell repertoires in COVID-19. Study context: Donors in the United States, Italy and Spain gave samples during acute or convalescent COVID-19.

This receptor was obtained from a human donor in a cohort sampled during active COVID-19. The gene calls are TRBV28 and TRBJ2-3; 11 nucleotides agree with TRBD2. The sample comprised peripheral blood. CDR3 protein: CASTPLLAGGPVYF. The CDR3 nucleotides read TGTGCCAGCACGCCACTTTTAGCGGGAGGGCCCGTGTATTTT.